This TCR beta chain comes out of a study of T cells in Graves' hyperthyroidism and ophthalmopathy. RNA transcripts provided the source from which TCR beta CDR3 regions were amplified. TCR CDR3 underwent first-round RT-PCR with the HTBI primer set. TCRdb passed the multiplex PCR reads through MiXCR, listing each CDR3 protein once. The sample lists a few hundred thousand distinct CDR3 sequences, about 15% occurring once. This clonotype occurred many times. The receptor was isolated from a woman aged 18-29 years with Graves' hyperthyroidism. Sequencing was carried out using blood.

For the CDR3, the DNA is TGCAGTGCTAGAGTGTCAGGGATGAACACTGAAGCTTTCTTT. Amino acids: CSARVSGMNTEAFF. J is TRBJ1-1 and V is TRBV20-1; D might be TRBD1 (5 bases). CDR1 is DFQATT, CDR2 SNEGSKA, per germline (reference sequence). This CDR3 is built from 14 residues. Trimming stripped 1 base from V and 0 bases from J, with 9 bases between.